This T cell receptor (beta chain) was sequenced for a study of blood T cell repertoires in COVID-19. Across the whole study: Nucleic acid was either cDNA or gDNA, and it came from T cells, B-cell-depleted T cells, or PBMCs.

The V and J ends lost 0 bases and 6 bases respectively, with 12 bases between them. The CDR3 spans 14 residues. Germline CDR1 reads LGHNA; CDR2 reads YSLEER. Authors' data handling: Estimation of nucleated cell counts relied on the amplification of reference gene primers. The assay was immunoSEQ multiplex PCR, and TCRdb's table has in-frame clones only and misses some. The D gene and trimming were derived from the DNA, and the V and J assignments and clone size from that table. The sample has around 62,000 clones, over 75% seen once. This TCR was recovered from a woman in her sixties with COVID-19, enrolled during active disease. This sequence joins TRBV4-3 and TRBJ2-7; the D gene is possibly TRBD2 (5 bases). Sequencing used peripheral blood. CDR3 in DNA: TGCGCCAGCAGCCAAGAGCTAGGAGGCCCCGAGCAGTACTTC. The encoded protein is CASSQELGGPEQYF.